These T cell receptor beta chains were read from a single sample in a study of shared clonotypes between healthy human individuals. TCRdb's table, derived via immunoSEQ multiplex PCR, lists solely in-frame clones and lacks some. The sample yields roughly 2,000,000 clones, about 95% seen once. The sample comprised naive CD8+ T cells sorted from blood. Receptor source: a man between 18 and 35 years old in good health. Both conserved end residues are part of each CDR3. The order of the fields is D gene, V gene, J gene, clone size, CDR3 protein, CDR3 DNA. D genes are given only for firm matches. Rows may omit the clone size; those that give it use once, few, many or a size class.

D: TRBD1
V: TRBV2
J: TRBJ1-2
size: NA
CDR3: CATNEPGQRNYGYTF
DNA: TGTGCCACCAATGAACCGGGACAGAGAAACTATGGCTACACCTTC

D: NA
V: TRBV19
J: TRBJ2-1
size: NA
CDR3: CASSIGSSYNEQFF
DNA: TGTGCCAGTAGTATAGGCTCTAGTTACAATGAGCAGTTCTTC

D: TRBD1
V: TRBV7-8
J: TRBJ1-2
size: NA
CDR3: CASSWDRDYGYTF
DNA: TGTGCCAGCAGTTGGGACAGGGATTATGGCTACACCTTC

D: TRBD1
V: TRBV5-1
J: TRBJ2-1
size: NA
CDR3: CASSPIQGTPPNEQFF
DNA: TGCGCCAGCAGCCCTATACAGGGGACGCCTCCCAATGAGCAGTTCTTC

D: NA
V: TRBV10-3
J: TRBJ2-1
size: NA
CDR3: CAISESLGLAYEQFF
DNA: TGTGCCATCAGTGAGTCTTTGGGGCTAGCCTATGAGCAGTTCTTC

D: TRBD1
V: TRBV11-2
J: TRBJ1-4
size: NA
CDR3: CASTPTGWANEKLFF
DNA: TGTGCCAGCACCCCGACAGGGTGGGCTAATGAAAAACTGTTTTTT

D: NA
V: TRBV10-2
J: TRBJ2-7
size: NA
CDR3: CASRAAYEQYF
DNA: TGCGCCAGCCGGGCAGCCTACGAGCAGTACTTC

D: TRBD2
V: TRBV27
J: TRBJ2-7
size: once
CDR3: CASSLAGTIYEQYF
DNA: TGTGCCAGCAGTCTGGCCGGGACTATCTACGAGCAGTACTTC

D: NA
V: TRBV25-1
J: TRBJ2-5
size: NA
CDR3: CASTWTETQYF
DNA: TGTGCCAGCACATGGACAGAGACCCAGTACTTC

D: TRBD1
V: TRBV11-3
J: TRBJ1-2
size: NA
CDR3: CASSLGPRQGGYGYTF
DNA: TGTGCCAGCAGCTTAGGCCCCCGACAGGGCGGCTATGGCTACACCTTC

D: NA
V: TRBV7-2
J: TRBJ1-3
size: NA
CDR3: CASSFSESSGNTIYF
DNA: TGTGCCAGCAGCTTTTCAGAGAGCTCTGGAAACACCATATATTTT

D: TRBD2
V: TRBV5-6
J: TRBJ2-3
size: NA
CDR3: CASSVRGGRSDTQYF
DNA: TGTGCCAGCAGCGTACGGGGAGGGAGGTCAGATACGCAGTATTTT